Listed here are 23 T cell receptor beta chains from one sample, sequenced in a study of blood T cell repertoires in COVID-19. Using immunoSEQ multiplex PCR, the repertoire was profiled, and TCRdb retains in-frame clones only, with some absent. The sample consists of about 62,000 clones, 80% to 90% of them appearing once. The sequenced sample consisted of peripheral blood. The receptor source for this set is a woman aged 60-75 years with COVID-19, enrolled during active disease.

The DNA for the CDR3 is TGTGCCAGTAGTATCCCCAGTCTTGCAGGGCCAGAGACCCAGTACTTC. This gives the protein CASSIPSLAGPETQYF. The rearrangement links TRBV19 to TRBJ2-5; perhaps TRBD1 as D (5 bases). Germline CDR1 is LNHDA and CDR2 is SQIVND (reference sequence). The CDR3 contains 16 residues. Trimming left V 3 bases short and J 4 bases short, with 18 bases between.

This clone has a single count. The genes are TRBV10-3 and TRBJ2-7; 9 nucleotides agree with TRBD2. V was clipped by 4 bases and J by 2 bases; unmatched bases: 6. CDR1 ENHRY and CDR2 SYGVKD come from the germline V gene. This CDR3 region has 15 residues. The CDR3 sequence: CAISGLAEITYEQYF. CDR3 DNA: TGTGCCATCAGTGGACTAGCGGAAATCACCTACGAGCAGTACTTC.

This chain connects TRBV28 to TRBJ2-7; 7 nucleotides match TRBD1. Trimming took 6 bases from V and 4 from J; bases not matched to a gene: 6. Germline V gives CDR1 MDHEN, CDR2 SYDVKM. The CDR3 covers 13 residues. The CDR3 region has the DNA TGTGCCAGCAGCGCAGGGGGATCTTACGAGCAGTACTTC. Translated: CASSAGGSYEQYF.

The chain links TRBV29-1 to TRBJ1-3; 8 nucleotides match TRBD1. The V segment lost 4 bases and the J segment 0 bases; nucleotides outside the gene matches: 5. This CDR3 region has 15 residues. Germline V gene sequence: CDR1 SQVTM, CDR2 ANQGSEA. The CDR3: CSVAGGWGSGNTIYF. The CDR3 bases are TGCAGCGTTGCAGGGGGCTGGGGCTCTGGAAACACCATATATTTT.

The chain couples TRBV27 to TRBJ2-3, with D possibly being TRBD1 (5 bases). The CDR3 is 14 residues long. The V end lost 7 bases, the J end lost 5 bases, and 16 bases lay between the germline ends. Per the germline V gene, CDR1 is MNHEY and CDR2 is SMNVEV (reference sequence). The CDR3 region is CASTLGQGIDTQYF. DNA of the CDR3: TGTGCCAGCACCCTGGGGCAGGGTATAGATACGCAGTATTTT.

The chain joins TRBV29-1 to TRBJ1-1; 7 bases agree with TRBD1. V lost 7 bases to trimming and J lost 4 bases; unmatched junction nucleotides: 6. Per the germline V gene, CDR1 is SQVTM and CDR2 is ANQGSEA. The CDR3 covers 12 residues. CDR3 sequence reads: CSAVKGATEAFF. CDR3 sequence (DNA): TGCAGCGCTGTGAAGGGGGCCACTGAAGCTTTCTTT.

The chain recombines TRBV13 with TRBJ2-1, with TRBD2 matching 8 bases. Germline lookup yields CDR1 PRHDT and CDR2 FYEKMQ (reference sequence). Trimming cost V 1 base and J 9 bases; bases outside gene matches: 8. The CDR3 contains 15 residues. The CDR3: CASSLDSGGPSEQFF. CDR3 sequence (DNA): TGTGCCAGCAGCTTAGATTCGGGAGGGCCTAGTGAGCAGTTCTTC.

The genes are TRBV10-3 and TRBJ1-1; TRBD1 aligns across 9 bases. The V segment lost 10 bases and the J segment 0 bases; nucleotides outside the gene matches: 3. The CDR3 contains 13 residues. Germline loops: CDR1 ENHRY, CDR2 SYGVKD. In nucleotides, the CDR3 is TGTGCCACGGGGACAGGGATGAACACTGAAGCTTTCTTT. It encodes CATGTGMNTEAFF.

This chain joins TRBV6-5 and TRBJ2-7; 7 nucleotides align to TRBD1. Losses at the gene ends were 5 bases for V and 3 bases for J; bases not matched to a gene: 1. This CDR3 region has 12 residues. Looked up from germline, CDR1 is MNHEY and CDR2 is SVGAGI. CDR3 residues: CASSRQGYEQYF. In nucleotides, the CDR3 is TGTGCCAGCAGTAGACAGGGCTACGAGCAGTACTTC.

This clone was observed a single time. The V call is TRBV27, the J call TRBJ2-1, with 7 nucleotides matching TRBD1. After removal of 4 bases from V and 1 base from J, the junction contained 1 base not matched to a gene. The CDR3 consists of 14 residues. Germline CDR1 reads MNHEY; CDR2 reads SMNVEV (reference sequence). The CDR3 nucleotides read TGTGCCAGCAGTTACAGGGGATCCTACAATGAGCAGTTCTTC. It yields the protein CASSYRGSYNEQFF.

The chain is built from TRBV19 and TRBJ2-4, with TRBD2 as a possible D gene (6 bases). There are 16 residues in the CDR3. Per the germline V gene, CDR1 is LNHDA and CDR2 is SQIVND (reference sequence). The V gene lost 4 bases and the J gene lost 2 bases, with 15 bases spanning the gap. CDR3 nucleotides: TGTGCCAGTAGTAACGGGCCGGGGGTTACCAAAAACATTCAGTACTTC. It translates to CASSNGPGVTKNIQYF.

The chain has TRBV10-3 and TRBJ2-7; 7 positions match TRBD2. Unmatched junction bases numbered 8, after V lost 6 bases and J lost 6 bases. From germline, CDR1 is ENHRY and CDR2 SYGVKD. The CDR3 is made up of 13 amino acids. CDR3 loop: CAIRGRLAAEQYF. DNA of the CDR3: TGTGCCATCAGGGGACGACTAGCCGCCGAGCAGTACTTC.

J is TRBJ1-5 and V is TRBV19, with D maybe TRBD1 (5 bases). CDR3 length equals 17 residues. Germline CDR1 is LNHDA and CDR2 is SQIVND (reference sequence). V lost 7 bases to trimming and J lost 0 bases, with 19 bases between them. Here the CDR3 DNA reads TGTGCCAGTACCAAGACGACAGAGACGAATAGCAATCAGCCCCAGCATTTT. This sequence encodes CASTKTTETNSNQPQHF. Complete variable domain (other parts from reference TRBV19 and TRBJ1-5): DGGITQSPKYLFRKEGQNVTLSCEQNLNHDAMYWYRQDPGQGLRLIYYSQIVNDFQKGDIAEGYSVSREKKESFPLTVTSAQKNPTAFYLCASTKTTETNSNQPQHFGDGTRLSIL.

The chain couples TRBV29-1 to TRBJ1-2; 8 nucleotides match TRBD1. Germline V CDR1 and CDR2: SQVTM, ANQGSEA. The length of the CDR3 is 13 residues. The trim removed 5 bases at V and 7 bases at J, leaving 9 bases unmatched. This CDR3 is CSVITGGFSGYTF. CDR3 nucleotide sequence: TGCAGCGTTATTACAGGGGGTTTTAGTGGCTACACCTTC.

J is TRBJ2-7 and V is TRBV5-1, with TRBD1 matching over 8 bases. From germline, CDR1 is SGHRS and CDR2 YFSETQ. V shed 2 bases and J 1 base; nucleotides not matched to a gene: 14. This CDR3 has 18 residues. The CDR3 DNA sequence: TGCGCCAGCAGCTTATTTCACTCGACAGGGGCTAATTCCTACGAGCAGTACTTC. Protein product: CASSLFHSTGANSYEQYF.

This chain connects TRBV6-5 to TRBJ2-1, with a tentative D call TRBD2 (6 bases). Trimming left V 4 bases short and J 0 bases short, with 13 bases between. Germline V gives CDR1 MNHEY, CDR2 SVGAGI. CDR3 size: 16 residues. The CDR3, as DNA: TGTGCCAGCAGTTCGGACTACCCGAGCTCCTACAATGAGCAGTTCTTC. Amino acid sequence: CASSSDYPSSYNEQFF.

Here the CDR3 reads CASSIDRAIGVGGRAFF. The CDR3 nucleotides read TGTGCCAGTAGTATAGATCGGGCGATAGGTGTTGGGGGCCGAGCTTTCTTT. The V and J genes are TRBV19 and TRBJ1-1, with a possible D match to TRBD1 (6 bases). Germline-derived CDR1 and CDR2 are LNHDA and SQIVND (reference sequence). V was shortened by 0 bases and J by 10 bases, with 24 bases between the two germline ends. The CDR3 is 17 residues long.

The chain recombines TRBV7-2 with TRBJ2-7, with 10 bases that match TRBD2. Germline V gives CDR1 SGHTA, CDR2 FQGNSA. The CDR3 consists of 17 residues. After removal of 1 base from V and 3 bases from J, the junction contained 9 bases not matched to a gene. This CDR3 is CASSLVGASGRSYEQYF. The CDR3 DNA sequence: TGTGCCAGCAGCTTAGTGGGAGCTAGCGGGAGAAGCTACGAGCAGTACTTC.

The CDR3, as DNA: TGTGCCAGCAGTCCCCAGCTAGCGGGACTCTACGAGCAGTACTTC. It specifies CASSPQLAGLYEQYF. The chain recombines TRBV6-5 with TRBJ2-7; TRBD2 matches at 9 bases. The CDR3 loop spans 15 amino acids. Germline-derived CDR1 and CDR2 are MNHEY and SVGAGI. The trim removed 5 bases at V and 3 bases at J, leaving 8 bases unmatched.

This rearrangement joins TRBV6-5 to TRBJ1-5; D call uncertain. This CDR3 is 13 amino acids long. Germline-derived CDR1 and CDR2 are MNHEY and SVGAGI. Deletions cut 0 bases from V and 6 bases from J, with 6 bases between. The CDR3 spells CASSYSGSQPQHF. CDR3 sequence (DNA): TGTGCCAGCAGTTACTCAGGGAGTCAGCCCCAGCATTTT.

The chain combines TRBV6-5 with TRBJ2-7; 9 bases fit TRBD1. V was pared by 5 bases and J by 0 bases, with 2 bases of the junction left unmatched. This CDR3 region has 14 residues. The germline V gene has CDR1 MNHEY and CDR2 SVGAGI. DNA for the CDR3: TGTGCCAGCAGTAGGACAGGGGTCTCCTACGAGCAGTACTTC. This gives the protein CASSRTGVSYEQYF.

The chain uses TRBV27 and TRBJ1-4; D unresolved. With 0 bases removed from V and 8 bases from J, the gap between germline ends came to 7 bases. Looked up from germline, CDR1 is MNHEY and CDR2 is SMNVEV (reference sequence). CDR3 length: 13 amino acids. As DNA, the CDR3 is TGTGCCAGCAGTTTATCGAGGGCAGAAAAACTGTTTTTT. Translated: CASSLSRAEKLFF.

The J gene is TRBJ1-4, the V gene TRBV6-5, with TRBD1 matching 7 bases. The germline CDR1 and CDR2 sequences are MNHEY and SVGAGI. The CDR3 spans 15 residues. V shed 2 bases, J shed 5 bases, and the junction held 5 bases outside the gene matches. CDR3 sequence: CASSYQGGGNEKLFF. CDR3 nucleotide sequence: TGTGCCAGCAGTTACCAAGGGGGCGGGAATGAAAAACTGTTTTTT.